The rows below give T cell receptor beta chains drawn from one sample of a study of CD8 T cells in ankylosing spondylitis. TCRdb redid the calling of the 5' RACE reads with MiXCR, one entry per CDR3 protein. The sample has a few hundred thousand distinct CDR3 sequences, around 8% seen once. Input material: blood, either unsorted or a sorted T cell fraction (not recorded which). Receptors were obtained from a male donor with ankylosing spondylitis. Both conserved end residues are part of each CDR3. D genes are given only for firm matches. Not all rows give a size; the values are once, few, many and, for expanded clones, a class.

TRBJ2-7,NA,many,TRBV5-1,TGCGCCAGCGGAGTGGGGGGATCCTACGAGCAGTACTTC,CASGVGGSYEQYF
TRBJ1-1,NA,few,TRBV7-9,TGTGCCAGCAGCTTCTTTGAGAACACTGAAGCTTTCTTT,CASSFFENTEAFF
TRBJ2-5,TRBD2,many,TRBV20-1,TGCAGTGCTACACCGGGACTAGCGGAAAAAGAGACCCAGTACTTC,CSATPGLAEKETQYF
TRBJ2-1,NA,many,TRBV10-3,TGTGCCATCAGTGAGACAACCTACAATGAGCAGTTCTTC,CAISETTYNEQFF
TRBJ1-1,TRBD1,many,TRBV20-1,TGCAGTGCTCCGCAGGGGGCTGTGATGAACACTGAAGCTTTCTTT,CSAPQGAVMNTEAFF
TRBJ1-5,NA,few,TRBV3-1,TGTGCCAGCAGCCAGTTAAATCAGCCCCAGCATTTT,CASSQLNQPQHF
TRBJ2-7,NA,NA,TRBV14,TGTGCCAGCAGCCAAGAAGCGGTGATCCATTCTGGTAACTTC,CASSQEAVIHSGNF
TRBJ2-3,NA,few,TRBV7-2,TGTGCCAGCAGCTTTGGTCCAGATACGCAGTATTTT,CASSFGPDTQYF
TRBJ2-7,NA,NA,TRBV29-1,TGCAGCGTTGAGACAGCAGGGGAGGAGCAGTACTTC,CSVETAGEEQYF
TRBJ1-2,TRBD1,many,TRBV7-3,TGTGCCAGCAGTTTAACAGGGGGCAACTATGGCTACACCTTC,CASSLTGGNYGYTF
TRBJ1-2,NA,many,TRBV6-5,TGTGCCAGCAGTTTGGACGGAGCTAACTATGGCTACACCTTC,CASSLDGANYGYTF
TRBJ2-1,TRBD2,many,TRBV11-3,TGTGCCAGCAGCTTAGAAGGGACTACCTACAATGAGCAGTTCTTC,CASSLEGTTYNEQFF
TRBJ1-2,NA,few,TRBV7-2,TGTGCCAGCAGCGCCAACCTGGACGGCTATGGCTACACCTTC,CASSANLDGYGYTF
TRBJ2-2,NA,many,TRBV6-5,TGTGCCAGCAGTTACGACAGAGAGAACACCGGGGAGCTGTTTTTT,CASSYDRENTGELFF
TRBJ1-5,NA,NA,TRBV5-5,TGTGCCAGCAGCTTGGAAGGGGGTTCGCGACAGCCCCAGCATTTT,CASSLEGGSRQPQHF
TRBJ2-1,NA,many,TRBV7-9,TGTGCCAGCACCCTCTTCAGGGTGCGCTCCTACAATGAGCAGTTCTTC,CASTLFRVRSYNEQFF
TRBJ2-3,NA,many,TRBV12-3/TRBV12-4,TGTGCCAGCAGTTTAGCTTGGGACACAGATACGCAGTATTTT,CASSLAWDTDTQYF
TRBJ2-1,NA,few,TRBV6-2/TRBV6-3,TGTGCCAGCAGTTACTCGTGGGAGGCCAATGAGCAGTTCTTC,CASSYSWEANEQFF
TRBJ1-2,NA,NA,TRBV25-1,TGTGCCAGCAGTGAATCGCGGGGAGGTTATGGCTACACCTTC,CASSESRGGYGYTF
TRBJ2-7,NA,NA,TRBV3-1,TGTGCCAGCAGCCAATGGGAGAGGGACGAGCAGTACTTC,CASSQWERDEQYF
TRBJ2-7,TRBD1,NA,TRBV29-1,TGCAGCGTGGACACCGGGACAGGGGCTGGCGAGCAGTACTTC,CSVDTGTGAGEQYF
TRBJ1-2,NA,few,TRBV27,TGTGCCAGCCGCCCACAGGATAACTATGGCTACACCTTC,CASRPQDNYGYTF
TRBJ2-1,TRBD2,few,TRBV28,TGTGCCAGCAGTTACTTCTCACTAGCGGGGGGAGGCCACAATGAGCAGTTCTTC,CASSYFSLAGGGHNEQFF
TRBJ2-3,TRBD2,few,TRBV20-1,TGCAGTGGGGAGCGGGAGGGCCCAGATACGCAGTATTTT,CSGEREGPDTQYF